This section outlines one T cell receptor (beta chain) sequence together with its context. What it binds is not known. The entry originates in a study of shared clonotypes between healthy human individuals. Study-level results: Non-shared clonotypes had lower generation probabilities than those shared by all four donors. An anticipated effect of sequencing depth on clonotype sharing among donors was recognized.

Sorted subsets were amplified in replicate PCRs using 200 to 250 ng DNA, about 30,000 T cell genomes. The assay was immunoSEQ multiplex PCR, and TCRdb's table has in-frame clones only and misses some. This table holds about 2.4 million clones, approximately 94% found once. The germline gives CDR1 SQVTM, CDR2 ANQGSEA. There are 15 residues in the CDR3. Trimming removed 6 bases from V and 2 bases from J; junction bases left unmatched: 5. The sample taken for sequencing was naive CD4+ T cells sorted from blood. Documented subset: CD45RA+ positively selected. The TCR comes from a man between 18 and 29 years old in good health. The rearrangement uses TRBV29-1 and TRBJ2-3; 13 nucleotides agree with TRBD2. CDR3 loop: CSVLGTSGITDTQYF. Here the CDR3 DNA reads TGCAGCGTCCTGGGGACTAGCGGGATCACAGATACGCAGTATTTT.